This entry features one T cell receptor beta chain sequence. The antigen remains unidentified. The sample belongs to a study of PD-1 blockade in classical Hodgkin lymphoma. Study outcomes and limitations: Complete responders' diversity at baseline resembled that of newly diagnosed patients. Reports described newly diagnosed patients as having lower baseline TCR diversity than healthy donors. Whereas CD4+ TCR diversity had risen significantly by C4D1, CD8+ TCR diversity had not. Possibly reflecting disease activity or prior therapy, repertoire differences have causes that remain undefined.

TCRdb keeps only in-frame clones here, not all; method: immunoSEQ multiplex PCR. The data contain 50,000 to 65,000 clones, around 90% of them singletons. Germline lookup yields CDR1 LNHDA and CDR2 SQIVND (reference sequence). The CDR3 length is 13 residues. The V end was cut by 2 bases, the J end by 8 bases, with 10 bases between. With no exception, relapse followed autologous stem cell transplantation in all patients, and brentuximab vedotin exposure varied. The V and J genes are TRBV19 and TRBJ2-1; D gene uncertain. The starting material was peripheral blood mononuclear cells (PBMCs), obtained before the second cycle of nivolumab. The sequence came from a human donor with classical Hodgkin lymphoma. The CDR3 DNA reads TGTGCCAGTAGTATATTCGTCGGCTATGAGCAGTTCTTC. It encodes CASSIFVGYEQFF.